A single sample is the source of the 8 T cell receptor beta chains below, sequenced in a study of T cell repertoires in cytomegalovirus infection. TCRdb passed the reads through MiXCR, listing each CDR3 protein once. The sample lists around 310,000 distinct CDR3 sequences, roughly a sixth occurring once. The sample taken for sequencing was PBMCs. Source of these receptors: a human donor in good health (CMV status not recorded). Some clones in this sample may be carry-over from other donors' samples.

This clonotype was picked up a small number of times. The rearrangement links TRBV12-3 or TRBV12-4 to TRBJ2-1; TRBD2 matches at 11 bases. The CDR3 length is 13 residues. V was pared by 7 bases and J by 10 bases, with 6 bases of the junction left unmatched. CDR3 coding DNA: TGTGCCAGCACCTACTCTAGCGGGGGGGAGCAGTTCTTC. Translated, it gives CASTYSSGGEQFF.

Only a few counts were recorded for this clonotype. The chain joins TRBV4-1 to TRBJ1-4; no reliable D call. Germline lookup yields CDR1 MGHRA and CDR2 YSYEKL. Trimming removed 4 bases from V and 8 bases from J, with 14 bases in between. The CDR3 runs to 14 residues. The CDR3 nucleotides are TGCGCCAGCAGCCCTCGATCCGAACGGGAAAAACTGTTTTTT. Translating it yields CASSPRSEREKLFF.

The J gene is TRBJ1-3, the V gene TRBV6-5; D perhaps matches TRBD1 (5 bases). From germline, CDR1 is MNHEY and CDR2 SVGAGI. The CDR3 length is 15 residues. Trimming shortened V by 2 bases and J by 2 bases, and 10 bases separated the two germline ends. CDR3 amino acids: CASSYNTGAGNTIYF. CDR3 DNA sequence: TGTGCCAGCAGTTACAATACGGGGGCTGGAAACACCATATATTTT.

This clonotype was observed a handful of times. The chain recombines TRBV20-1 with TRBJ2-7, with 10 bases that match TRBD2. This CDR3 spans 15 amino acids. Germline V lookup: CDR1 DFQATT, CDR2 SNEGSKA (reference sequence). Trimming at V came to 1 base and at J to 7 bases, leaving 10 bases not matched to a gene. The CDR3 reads CSARVSSGGGWEQYF. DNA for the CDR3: TGCAGTGCTAGAGTGTCGAGCGGGGGGGGCTGGGAGCAGTACTTC.

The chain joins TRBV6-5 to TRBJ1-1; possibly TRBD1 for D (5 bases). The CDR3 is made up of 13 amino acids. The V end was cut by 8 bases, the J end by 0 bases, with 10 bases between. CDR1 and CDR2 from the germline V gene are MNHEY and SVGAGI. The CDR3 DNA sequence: TGTGCCAGCGCCAGGGTGGTGAACACTGAAGCTTTCTTT. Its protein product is CASARVVNTEAFF.

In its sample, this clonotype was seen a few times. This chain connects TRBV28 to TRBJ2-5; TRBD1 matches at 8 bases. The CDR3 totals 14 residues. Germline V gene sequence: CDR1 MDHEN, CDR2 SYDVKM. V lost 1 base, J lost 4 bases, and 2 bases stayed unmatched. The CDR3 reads CASSLLDRGETQYF. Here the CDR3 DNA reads TGTGCCAGCAGTTTATTAGACAGGGGAGAGACCCAGTACTTC.

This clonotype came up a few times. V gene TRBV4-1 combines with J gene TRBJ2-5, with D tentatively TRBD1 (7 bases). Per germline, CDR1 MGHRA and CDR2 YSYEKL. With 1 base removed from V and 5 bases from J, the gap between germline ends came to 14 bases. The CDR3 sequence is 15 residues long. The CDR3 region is CASSQVEGAGETQYF. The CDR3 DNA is TGCGCCAGCAGCCAAGTAGAGGGGGCGGGGGAGACCCAGTACTTC.

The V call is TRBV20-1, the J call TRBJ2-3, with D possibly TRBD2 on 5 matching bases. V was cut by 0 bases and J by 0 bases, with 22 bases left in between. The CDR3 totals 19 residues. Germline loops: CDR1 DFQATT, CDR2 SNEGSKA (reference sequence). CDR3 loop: CSARDRDNRVSRSTDTQYF. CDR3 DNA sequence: TGCAGTGCTAGAGATCGGGATAACCGGGTCTCTAGGAGCACAGATACGCAGTATTTT.